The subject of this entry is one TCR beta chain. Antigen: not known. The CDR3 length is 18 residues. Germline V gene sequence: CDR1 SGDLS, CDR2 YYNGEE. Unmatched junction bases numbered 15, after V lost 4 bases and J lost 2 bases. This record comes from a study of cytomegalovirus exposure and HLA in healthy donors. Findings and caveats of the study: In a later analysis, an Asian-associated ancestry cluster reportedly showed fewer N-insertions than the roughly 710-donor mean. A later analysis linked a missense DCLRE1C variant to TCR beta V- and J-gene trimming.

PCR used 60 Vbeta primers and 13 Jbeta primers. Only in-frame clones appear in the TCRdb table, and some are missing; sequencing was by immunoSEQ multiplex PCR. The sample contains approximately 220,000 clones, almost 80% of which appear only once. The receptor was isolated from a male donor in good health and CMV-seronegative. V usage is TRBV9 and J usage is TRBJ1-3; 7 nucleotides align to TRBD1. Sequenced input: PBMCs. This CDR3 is CASSLNPPDRAAGNTIYF. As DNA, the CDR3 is TGTGCCAGCAGCCTAAACCCCCCCGACAGGGCTGCTGGAAACACCATATATTTT.